Each of the 2 T cell receptor beta chains below was sequenced from the same sample in a study of blood T cells in healthy people across ages. With a J-beta primer mix and a sample-barcoded 5' primer, a second PCR ran about 7 to 12 cycles. One entry per CDR3 protein results from TCRdb running MiXCR on the 5' RACE reads. This table holds more than 600,000 distinct CDR3 sequences, 25% found once. These same records also appear under a second study, on T cells of mothers and their children.

Sequencing was carried out using blood. These receptors originate from a boy younger than 18 in good health.

A few counts support this clonotype. This chain joins TRBV24-1 and TRBJ2-5; tentative D call: TRBD2 (6 bases). The last part of the DNA fits TRBJ2-7 better; the J call may be wrong. Looked up from germline, CDR1 is KGHDR and CDR2 is SFDVKD. This CDR3 comprises 13 residues. CDR3 bases: TGTGCCACCAGTGAACGGGGGACCCACGAGCAGTACTTC. It yields the protein CATSERGTHEQYF.

This chain connects TRBV29-1 to TRBJ2-2; unclear D gene. The CDR3 totals 12 residues. V was cut by 3 bases and J by 6 bases, with 8 bases left in between. The germline V gene encodes CDR1 SQVTM and CDR2 ANQGSEA. Here the CDR3 reads CSVEKGSGELFF. The CDR3 nucleotides read TGCAGCGTTGAGAAAGGATCCGGGGAGCTGTTTTTT.